The clone carrying this T cell receptor beta chain was detected once. Measured with immunoSEQ multiplex PCR; TCRdb has only the in-frame clones, and not every one. The sample includes about 320,000 clones, about 85% of them seen just once. Germline values: CDR1 MNHEY, CDR2 SVGEGT. V shed 6 bases and J 0 bases; nucleotides not matched to a gene: 14. The CDR3 is 19 residues long. The data were taken from a study of blood T cell repertoires in COVID-19. The chain recombines TRBV6-2 or TRBV6-3 with TRBJ1-6; 7 bases are a match to TRBD1. Input material: PBMCs or T cells enriched from blood (not recorded which). This clonotype was obtained from a woman aged 25-40 years who had been exposed to COVID-19. CDR3 nucleotide sequence: TGTGCCAGCAGCCACAGGGGACCGGGTTCCCTCTCCTATAATTCACCCCTCCACTTT. Amino acids: CASSHRGPGSLSYNSPLHF.